The T cell receptor beta chain under discussion was sequenced for a study of sequential checkpoint blockade in melanoma. Study in general: Randomization was 1:1 between first-line nivolumab→ipilimumab and ipilimumab→nivolumab. Both treatment sequences were followed by maintenance nivolumab.

Sample treatment: randomized to nivolumab then ipilimumab (arm A) or the reverse (arm B). DNA-damaging chemotherapy had not been given to any patient beforehand. Live CD3+CD8+ CD19− CD56− cells were sorted from PBMCs. Using immunoSEQ multiplex PCR, the repertoire was profiled, and TCRdb retains in-frame clones only, with some absent. The sample has 5,600 or so clones; approximately 53% are singletons. V was pared by 2 bases and J by 6 bases, with 9 bases of the junction left unmatched. Germline loops: CDR1 MNHEY, CDR2 SMNVEV (reference sequence). The CDR3 loop spans 15 amino acids. This clonotype originated in a human donor with melanoma. The sequencing used CD8+ T cells sorted from blood (inferred from file names), collected from a patient given nivolumab and ipilimumab in sequence. V and J are TRBV27 and TRBJ2-7; 8 bases agree with TRBD2. The CDR3 here is CASSLRGTRSAEQYF. The CDR3 coding sequence is TGTGCCAGCAGTTTAAGGGGGACTAGAAGCGCCGAGCAGTACTTC.